This T cell receptor beta chain emerged from a study of blood T cell repertoires in COVID-19. In the study overall: Collection of acute and convalescent COVID-19 samples took place in the United States, Italy and Spain. In each case, the material was cDNA or gDNA derived from T cells, B-cell-depleted T cells, or PBMCs.

Under the authors' procedure: Reference gene primers were amplified, and this amplification served to estimate nucleated cell counts. The repertoire was sequenced with immunoSEQ multiplex PCR; TCRdb's copy has only in-frame clones and lacks some. V and J calls and clone size are copied from that table; D and trimming were computed from the DNA. The sample records 55,000 to 75,000 clones, approximately 80% being singletons. The sequenced sample consisted of peripheral blood. The TCR comes from a man between 65 and 79 years old who had recovered from COVID-19.

The CDR3 bases are TGTGCCAGTAGTATTGGCCAGGCGACCTCCTACGAGCAGTACTTC. This gives the protein CASSIGQATSYEQYF. This sequence joins TRBV19 and TRBJ2-7; D is unresolved. The V gene's germline CDR1 is LNHDA and CDR2 SQIVND (reference sequence). The CDR3 extends over 15 amino acids. Trimming removed 3 bases from V and 0 bases from J, with 12 bases in between.